This T cell receptor (beta chain) was captured in a study of shared clonotypes between healthy human individuals. Whole-study results and caveats: Researchers sampled blood only, noting tissue repertoires likely differ. Donors were few, which limited the genetic and exposure-history diversity represented.

This CDR3 has 14 residues. Germline assignment: CDR1 MNHEY and CDR2 SVGAGI. J was trimmed by 8 bases and V by 8 bases; bases with no gene match: 13. In regard to this clone: No antigen is known for it. Other nucleotide sequences from this sample produce the same CDR3.

The repertoire was sequenced with immunoSEQ multiplex PCR; TCRdb's copy has only in-frame clones and lacks some. The sample holds 450,000 to 500,000 clones, over 70% seen once. The TCR was taken from a woman in her forties in good health. Some clones in this sample may be carry-over from other donors' samples. The chain has TRBV6-5 and TRBJ1-2; 8 bases agree with TRBD1. The sequenced sample consisted of PBMCs. The chain's CDR3 is CASGSGGGGGGYTF. For the CDR3, the DNA is TGTGCCAGCGGCTCAGGGGGCGGGGGCGGGGGCTACACCTTC.